One and the same sample provided the 7 T cell receptor beta chains below, sequenced in a study of blood T cell repertoires in COVID-19. TCRdb's table, derived via immunoSEQ multiplex PCR, lists solely in-frame clones and lacks some. The repertoire consists of more than 150,000 clones, with around 84% occurring once and the leading ten covering 13% to 15%. Material for sequencing was peripheral blood. Every receptor here comes from a man between 25 and 39 years old with active or convalescent COVID-19.

This clone was counted a single time. The chain combines TRBV6-6 with TRBJ1-3; 8 positions match TRBD1. Germline V gene lookup returns CDR1 MNHNY and CDR2 SVGAGI (reference sequence). This CDR3 contains 15 residues. The J segment lost 4 bases and the V segment lost 4 bases, leaving 6 bases of the junction unmatched. The CDR3 loop is CASSSDRAAGNTIYF. CDR3 DNA: TGTGCCAGCAGTTCGGACAGGGCGGCAGGAAACACCATATATTTT.

The chain carries TRBV7-9 and TRBJ2-7, with 7 bases aligning to TRBD2. Per germline, CDR1 SEHNR and CDR2 FQNEAQ (reference sequence). The J segment lost 6 bases and the V segment lost 0 bases, leaving 2 bases of the junction unmatched. There are 13 residues in the CDR3. CDR3 loop: CASSLAPGGEQYV. As DNA, the CDR3 is TGTGCCAGCAGCTTAGCGCCGGGGGGCGAGCAGTACGTC.

This sequence joins TRBV3-1 (or the pseudogene TRBV3-2) and TRBJ2-7; possible D gene TRBD2, 5 bases. From germline, CDR1 is LGHDT and CDR2 YNNKEL (reference sequence). V was shortened by 0 bases and J by 3 bases, with 9 bases between the two germline ends. The CDR3 runs 14 residues. CDR3 nucleotides: TGTGCCAGCAGCCAAGAACTAGGGAGCTACGAGCAGTACGTC. Translated: CASSQELGSYEQYV.

The rearrangement uses TRBV6-2 or TRBV6-3 and TRBJ2-7; D may be TRBD2 (5 bases). Germline V gene data show CDR1 as MNHEY and CDR2 as SVGEGT. The CDR3 runs to 12 residues. V gave up 4 bases and J gave up 9 bases, with 13 bases separating them. The CDR3 DNA reads as TGTGCCAGCAGTTGGGGAGAGTCGGTGCAGTACTTC. It yields the protein CASSWGESVQYF.

This clone has more than one count but fewer than ten. The rearrangement links TRBV19 to TRBJ2-5; 12 nucleotides agree with TRBD2. The CDR3 runs 16 residues. Germline V gives CDR1 LNHDA, CDR2 SQIVND (reference sequence). J gave up 0 bases and V 7 bases, and 6 bases lay outside the gene matches. CDR3 amino acids: CASTRTSGTYQETQYF. The CDR3 nucleotides are TGTGCCAGTACCCGGACTAGCGGGACGTACCAAGAGACCCAGTACTTC.

V usage is TRBV5-6 and J usage is TRBJ2-2; TRBD2 matches 11 bases. This CDR3 region has 16 residues. V lost 2 bases and J lost 4; bases outside the gene matches: 4. Germline V gene data show CDR1 as SGHDT and CDR2 as YYEEEE. CDR3 bases: TGTGCCAGCAGCTTACTAGCGGGAGTAGCCACCGGGGAGCTGTTTTTT. This sequence encodes CASSLLAGVATGELFF.

V is TRBV5-6 and J is TRBJ1-2; D is perhaps TRBD1 (6 bases). The CDR3 runs 17 residues. V lost 0 bases and J lost 3, with 18 bases in between. Germline V lookup: CDR1 SGHDT, CDR2 YYEEEE. CDR3 nucleotide sequence: TGTGCCAGCAGCTTGGAGGACAGCCCTGGTCCTTACTATGGCTACACCTTC. Its translation: CASSLEDSPGPYYGYTF.